Detailed here is one TCR beta chain. One Seattle source followed patients from active infection through their disease course. Trimming removed 0 bases at V and 2 bases at J, with 7 bases between. The CDR3 contains 14 residues. CDR1 and CDR2 from the germline V gene are MNHEY and SVGAGI. These data belong to a study of blood T cell repertoires in COVID-19. The overall study: The samples span acute and convalescent COVID-19 from the United States, Italy and Spain. Sources were T cells, B-cell-depleted T cells, or PBMCs; the material itself was cDNA or gDNA.

Authors' data handling: Reference gene primer amplification yielded estimated nucleated cell counts. Repertoires were generated with immunoSEQ multiplex PCR, while TCRdb's copy carries only in-frame clones and drops some. V, J and clone size reflect that table, while D and trimming were determined from the DNA. The repertoire holds approximately 180,000 clones, approximately 90% seen once, with about an eighth in the top ten. The chain links TRBV6-5 to TRBJ1-2; tentatively, D is TRBD1 (6 bases). The sequence derives from a woman aged 70-85 years with COVID-19, enrolled during active disease. Source material: peripheral blood. The CDR3 sequence: CASSYSRGNYGYTF. CDR3 nucleotides: TGTGCCAGCAGTTACTCGAGGGGGAACTATGGCTACACCTTC.